At least ten counts were recorded for the clone carrying this T cell receptor (beta chain). Newly diagnosed hyperthyroidism, duration under 2 months, in patients aged 18 to 65. Source material for PBMCs was around 10 ml fresh peripheral blood. This sample stems from a study of T cells in Graves' hyperthyroidism and ophthalmopathy. For the study at large: Peripheral blood sampling occurred at initial diagnosis, before any treatment.

The CDR3 spans 13 residues. The germline gives CDR1 SGHAT, CDR2 FQNNGV. Germline trimming cut 2 bases from V and 6 bases from J; bases unmatched to any gene: 3. It was RNA transcripts that yielded the amplified TCR beta CDR3 regions. TCR CDR3 underwent first-round RT-PCR with the HTBI primer set. TCRdb redid the calling of the multiplex PCR reads with MiXCR, one entry per CDR3 protein. The data show approximately 430,000 distinct CDR3 sequences, with around a sixth seen just once and around an eighth held by the top ten. The V call is TRBV11-2, the J call TRBJ2-7, with 8 positions matching TRBD1. The sequenced material came from blood. This clonotype was obtained from a woman aged 18-29 years with Graves' hyperthyroidism. DNA of the CDR3: TGTGCCAGCAGCTTAAAACAGGGGGTCGAGCAGTACTTC. Amino acids: CASSLKQGVEQYF.